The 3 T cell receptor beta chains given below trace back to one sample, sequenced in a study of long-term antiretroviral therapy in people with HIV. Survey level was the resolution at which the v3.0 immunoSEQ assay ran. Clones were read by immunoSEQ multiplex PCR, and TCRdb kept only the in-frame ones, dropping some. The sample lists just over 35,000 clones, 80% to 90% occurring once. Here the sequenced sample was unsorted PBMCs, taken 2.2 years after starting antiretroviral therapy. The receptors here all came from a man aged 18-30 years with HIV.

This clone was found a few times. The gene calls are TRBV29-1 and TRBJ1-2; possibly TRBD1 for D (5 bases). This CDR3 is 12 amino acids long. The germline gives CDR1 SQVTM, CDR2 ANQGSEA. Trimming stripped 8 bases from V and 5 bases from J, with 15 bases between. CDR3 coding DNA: TGCAGCCCCCTCGACAGAGAGTATGGCTACACCTTC. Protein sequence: CSPLDREYGYTF.

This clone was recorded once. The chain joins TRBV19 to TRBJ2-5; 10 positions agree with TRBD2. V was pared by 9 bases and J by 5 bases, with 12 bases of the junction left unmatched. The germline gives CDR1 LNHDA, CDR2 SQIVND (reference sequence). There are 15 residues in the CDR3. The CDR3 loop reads CASSTGAGGAETQYF. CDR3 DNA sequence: TGTGCCAGCTCAACAGGAGCGGGAGGGGCGGAGACCCAGTACTTC.

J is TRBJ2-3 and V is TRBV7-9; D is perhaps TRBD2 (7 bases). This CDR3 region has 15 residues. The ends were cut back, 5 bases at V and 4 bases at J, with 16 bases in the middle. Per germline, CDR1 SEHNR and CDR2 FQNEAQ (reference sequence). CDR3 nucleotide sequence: TGTGCCAGCAGCGTTACCCCGCGGGGGCCAGATACGCAGTATTTT. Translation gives CASSVTPRGPDTQYF.